These 16 T cell receptor beta chains were all obtained from the same sample, sequenced in a study of blood T cell repertoires in COVID-19. Sequencing was performed with immunoSEQ multiplex PCR; in TCRdb, only in-frame clones are kept and a portion is missing. The sample yields roughly 400,000 clones, roughly 90% seen once. Sequencing used PBMCs or T cells enriched from blood (not recorded which). These receptors all come from a woman aged 25 to 39 who had recovered from COVID-19.

The chain recombines TRBV5-1 with TRBJ2-7; the D gene is possibly TRBD1 (5 bases). The CDR3 runs 14 residues. In germline, CDR1 is SGHRS, CDR2 YFSETQ. V was trimmed by 3 bases and J by 2 bases, leaving 12 bases between them. CDR3 sequence (DNA): TGCGCCAGCAGCTCCGACGACAGTCCCTACGAGCAGTACTTC. Translating gives CASSSDDSPYEQYF. Complete variable domain (other parts from reference TRBV5-1 and TRBJ2-7): KAGVTQTPRYLIKTRGQQVTLSCSPISGHRSVSWYQQTPGQGLQFLFEYFSETQRNKGNFPGRFSGRQFSNSRSEMNVSTLELGDSALYLCASSSDDSPYEQYFGPGTRLTVT.

The chain has TRBV27 and TRBJ1-1, with D unclear. Germline CDR1 is MNHEY and CDR2 is SMNVEV (reference sequence). The V gene lost 0 bases and the J gene lost 8 bases, with 10 bases spanning the gap. The CDR3 totals 13 residues. For the CDR3, the DNA is TGTGCCAGCAGTTTATCAGGAGGTATCGAAGCTTTCTTT. This translates into CASSLSGGIEAFF.

V and J are TRBV10-3 and TRBJ1-1, with TRBD1 matching 11 bases. The germline V gene encodes CDR1 ENHRY and CDR2 SYGVKD. Trimming cost V 5 bases and J 4 bases; bases outside gene matches: 3. This CDR3 contains 14 residues. The CDR3 nucleotides are TGTGCCATCAGTCGGGACAGGGGGTTCACTGAAGCTTTCTTT. The encoded protein is CAISRDRGFTEAFF.

This chain's CDR3 is CASSLRVSYDSFYEQYF. The CDR3 region has the DNA TGTGCCAGCAGTTTAAGAGTGTCATATGACAGTTTCTACGAGCAGTACTTC. This sequence joins TRBV27 and TRBJ2-7; D is perhaps TRBD1 (5 bases). Trimming pared 2 bases from V and 3 bases from J, leaving 20 bases between. Germline CDR1 reads MNHEY; CDR2 reads SMNVEV (reference sequence). The CDR3 has 17 residues.

The chain links TRBV4-2 to TRBJ2-1, with 9 positions matching TRBD2. The V gene end was trimmed by 3 bases and the J gene end by 4 bases; junction bases not matched to a gene: 7. The CDR3 is 16 amino acids. Germline-derived CDR1 and CDR2 are LGHNA and YNFKEQ. The DNA of the CDR3 is TGTGCCAGCAGCCATAACAGCGGGGGGCAATACAATGAGCAGTTCTTC. It specifies CASSHNSGGQYNEQFF.

The chain employs TRBV2 and TRBJ1-2; D possibly corresponds to TRBD1 (6 bases). Germline V CDR1 and CDR2: SNHLY, FYNNEI. The V end lost 2 bases, the J end lost 4 bases, and 17 bases lay between the germline ends. CDR3 length: 16 residues. The CDR3 nucleotides read TGTGCCAGCAGTGAAAGGGTTGGCGGCAGGGGCTATGGCTACACCTTC. This gives the protein CASSERVGGRGYGYTF.

The chain uses TRBV5-4 and TRBJ2-7; possible D gene TRBD2, 5 bases. The CDR3 length is 14 residues. Trimming stripped 3 bases from V and 6 bases from J, with 16 bases between. The germline V gene encodes CDR1 SGHNT and CDR2 YYREEE (reference sequence). The CDR3 here is CASSSPPRGSEQYF. For the CDR3, the DNA is TGTGCCAGCAGCTCGCCCCCGCGTGGGAGCGAGCAGTACTTC.

The gene calls are TRBV12-5 and TRBJ2-1; TRBD2 matches at 8 bases. Germline-derived CDR1 and CDR2 are LGHNT and FRNRAP. There are 15 residues in the CDR3. After removal of 6 bases from V and 7 bases from J, the junction contained 11 bases not matched to a gene. The chain's CDR3 is CASGAGVKGRNEQFF. The CDR3 coding sequence is TGTGCTAGTGGAGCGGGGGTGAAGGGTAGGAATGAGCAGTTCTTC.

The chain carries TRBV4-1 and TRBJ2-7, with a tentative D call TRBD2 (6 bases). CDR3 size: 15 residues. V lost 1 base and J 5 bases, leaving 15 bases between the germline ends. Per the germline V gene, CDR1 is MGHRA and CDR2 is YSYEKL. The CDR3 here is CASSQVEGRADEQYF. For the CDR3, the DNA is TGCGCCAGCAGCCAAGTGGAGGGAAGAGCTGACGAGCAGTACTTC.

The V gene is TRBV5-1, the J gene TRBJ2-7, with TRBD2 matching over 10 bases. The CDR3 extends over 15 amino acids. Germline-derived CDR1 and CDR2 are SGHRS and YFSETQ. V shed 0 bases, J shed 4 bases, and the junction held 4 bases outside the gene matches. CDR3 amino acids: CASSLAASGSYEQYF. For the CDR3, the DNA is TGCGCCAGCAGCTTGGCGGCTAGCGGGAGTTACGAGCAGTACTTC.

There are many counts of this clone. The rearrangement uses TRBV5-1 and TRBJ2-2; TRBD1 might be the D (6 bases). Germline values: CDR1 SGHRS, CDR2 YFSETQ. V was pared by 4 bases and J by 0 bases, with 10 bases between. There are 15 residues in the CDR3. The DNA of the CDR3 is TGCGCCAGCAGCCCAGGGGTCACGAACACCGGGGAGCTGTTTTTT. This translates into CASSPGVTNTGELFF.

This rearrangement joins TRBV3-1 (or the pseudogene TRBV3-2) to TRBJ1-6; no clear D. Trimming shortened V by 7 bases and J by 5 bases, and 12 bases separated the two germline ends. CDR3 length: 14 amino acids. CDR1 and CDR2 (germline): LGHDT, YNNKEL (reference sequence). The CDR3 is CASTPRRNNSPLHF. The CDR3 nucleotides read TGTGCCAGCACCCCCCGGAGAAATAATTCACCCCTCCACTTT.

This clone was seen only once. CDR3 nucleotides: TGTGCCAGCAGTGACGGTGTAGGGAGGGTAGATACGCAGTATTTT. As protein: CASSDGVGRVDTQYF. V gene TRBV6-4 combines with J gene TRBJ2-3, with 7 nucleotides matching TRBD2. J was trimmed by 5 bases and V by 2 bases; bases with no gene match: 7. There are 15 residues in the CDR3. Germline assignment: CDR1 MRHNA and CDR2 SNTAGT.

The chain recombines TRBV4-3 with TRBJ1-4; 10 bases agree with TRBD1. The germline V gene encodes CDR1 LGHNA and CDR2 YSLEER. CDR3 length equals 17 residues. The J segment lost 4 bases and the V segment lost 1 base, leaving 6 bases of the junction unmatched. The chain's CDR3 is CASSQVTGGWSNEKLFF. For the CDR3, the DNA is TGCGCCAGCAGCCAAGTGACAGGGGGCTGGAGTAATGAAAAACTGTTTTTT.

DNA of the CDR3: TGCGCCAGCAGCCACGACAGGGCCTTCTTATCCGGGGAGCTGTTTTTT. Translated: CASSHDRAFLSGELFF. J is TRBJ2-2 and V is TRBV4-3; the match to TRBD1 covers 7 bases. The CDR3 consists of 16 residues. Germline V gene data show CDR1 as LGHNA and CDR2 as YSLEER. The J segment lost 6 bases and the V segment lost 3 bases, leaving 10 bases of the junction unmatched.

The chain carries TRBV30 and TRBJ1-1; possible D gene TRBD1, 6 bases. The V gene lost 8 bases and the J gene lost 5 bases, with 12 bases spanning the gap. CDR1 GTSNPN and CDR2 SVGIG come from the germline V gene (reference sequence). CDR3 length: 11 residues. The CDR3 region has the DNA TGTGCCGGGGAGAGGGGGACTGAAGCTTTCTTT. Its protein is CAGERGTEAFF.